Below, 17 T cell receptor beta chains from the same sample are listed, as sequenced in a study of shared clonotypes between healthy human individuals (dated by TCRdb to 2020 to 2021). Library prep was done by the immunoSEQ multiplex PCR assay. TCRdb stores this immuneACCESS table with in-frame sequences only. Part of the clones is absent; in the studies checked, under half of the shortfall reflects unresolved V genes, and no reason is known for the rest. For this sample the table gives 1 million to 1.3 million clones, of which around 78% were detected only once. 0.61% of the sample comes from the top ten. Material for sequencing was memory CD4+ T cells from PBMCs. Sample cell subset or site, as interpreted from the label and publication: CD45RA-negative fraction. These receptors were collected from a man in his late teens or twenties in good health. Some clones in this sample may be carry-over from other donors' samples.

The J gene is TRBJ1-2, the V gene TRBV7-3; no clear D gene. The length of the CDR3 is 12 residues. V was trimmed by 3 bases and J by 4 bases, leaving 6 bases between them. Germline CDR1 reads SGHTA; CDR2 reads FQGTGA. The CDR3 region is CASSLDFYGYTF. CDR3 sequence (DNA): TGTGCCAGCAGCTTGGATTTCTATGGCTACACCTTC.

This chain connects TRBV7-2 to TRBJ2-1; D remains ambiguous. Germline V gene lookup returns CDR1 SGHTA and CDR2 FQGNSA. V dropped 2 bases and J dropped 8 bases, with 4 bases sitting between them. The CDR3 is made up of 11 amino acids. CDR3 loop: CASSLYDEQFF. The CDR3 DNA reads as TGTGCCAGCAGCTTATATGATGAGCAGTTCTTC.

The chain is built from TRBV28 and TRBJ2-1; D unresolved. The V and J ends lost 8 bases and 9 bases respectively, with 17 bases between them. Germline assignment: CDR1 MDHEN and CDR2 SYDVKM. CDR3 length equals 13 residues. The CDR3 spells CASGRIRWGEQFF. Here the CDR3 DNA reads TGTGCCAGCGGTCGGATTAGATGGGGTGAGCAGTTCTTC.

Comment on this clone: It is likely a read error: a sequence one base away is far more abundant. The J gene is TRBJ2-7, the V gene TRBV30; a weak D match, TRBD2 (6 bases). Germline V gene lookup returns CDR1 GTSNPN and CDR2 SVGIG (reference sequence). V was cut by 0 bases and J by 6 bases, with 12 bases left in between. The CDR3 contains 13 residues. The CDR3 DNA follows: TGTGCCTGGAGTGTCTACGTGACTAGCGAGCAGTACTTC. This codes for CAWSVYVTSEQYF.

The chain has TRBV11-2 and TRBJ2-1, with 7 nucleotides matching TRBD2. The CDR3 runs 12 residues. Trimming at V came to 3 bases and at J to 9 bases, leaving 2 bases not matched to a gene. Germline assignment: CDR1 SGHAT and CDR2 FQNNGV. The CDR3: CASSLTSPEQFF. The DNA of the CDR3 is TGTGCCAGCAGCTTGACTAGCCCTGAGCAGTTCTTC.

The chain has TRBV5-1 and TRBJ2-3; D possibly uses TRBD1 or TRBD2 (5 bases each). There are 15 residues in the CDR3. Germline CDR1 reads SGHRS; CDR2 reads YFSETQ. Trimming removed 4 bases at V and 0 bases at J, with 12 bases between. In nucleotides, the CDR3 is TGCGCCAGCAGCCCTTCCGGGGCTAGCACAGATACGCAGTATTTT. Translated: CASSPSGASTDTQYF. Full variable domain (outside the CDR3, taken from reference TRBV5-1 and TRBJ2-3): KAGVTQTPRYLIKTRGQQVTLSCSPISGHRSVSWYQQTPGQGLQFLFEYFSETQRNKGNFPGRFSGRQFSNSRSEMNVSTLELGDSALYLCASSPSGASTDTQYFGPGTRLTVL.

This clone appeared once. This chain uses TRBV10-3 with TRBJ1-2; 9 nucleotides agree with TRBD1. Germline V gene sequence: CDR1 ENHRY, CDR2 SYGVKD. V lost 3 bases, J lost 4 bases, and 6 bases stayed unmatched. The CDR3 has 15 amino acids. The CDR3 sequence is CAISDSGQGPYGYTF. The CDR3 DNA reads TGTGCCATCAGTGATTCGGGACAGGGACCCTATGGCTACACCTTC.

This chain uses TRBV28 with TRBJ2-7, with a weak D call TRBD2 (5 bases). Germline CDR1 MDHEN, CDR2 SYDVKM. The V end was cut by 5 bases, the J end by 0 bases, with 14 bases between. The length of the CDR3 is 15 residues. Here the CDR3 reads CASSAGLVSSYEQYF. The CDR3, as DNA: TGTGCCAGCAGTGCCGGACTGGTAAGCTCCTACGAGCAGTACTTC.

The chain employs TRBV29-1 and TRBJ2-3; D is ambiguous. The CDR3 is 12 residues long. Trimming stripped 0 bases from V and 10 bases from J, with 11 bases between. Germline assignment: CDR1 SQVTM and CDR2 ANQGSEA. CDR3 amino acids: CSVEDHDRPQYF. The CDR3 nucleotides are TGCAGCGTTGAAGACCACGATCGGCCGCAGTATTTT.

The gene calls are TRBV28 and TRBJ1-4; weak D call: TRBD1 (5 bases). Trimming took 4 bases from V and 5 from J, leaving 11 bases between them. CDR3 length equals 14 residues. Per the germline V gene, CDR1 is MDHEN and CDR2 is SYDVKM. The CDR3 region is CASSSTVPNEKLFF. The CDR3 DNA reads TGTGCCAGCAGTTCGACAGTCCCAAATGAAAAACTGTTTTTT.

This rearrangement joins TRBV19 to TRBJ2-5, with D perhaps being TRBD1 or TRBD2 (6 bases each). Germline-derived CDR1 and CDR2 are LNHDA and SQIVND (reference sequence). V gave up 7 bases and J gave up 6 bases, with 21 bases separating them. The CDR3 spans 15 residues. Here the CDR3 reads CASTPNVGGGKTQYF. As DNA, the CDR3 is TGTGCCAGTACTCCCAACGTCGGAGGGGGTAAGACCCAGTACTTC.

The chain joins TRBV5-1 to TRBJ1-2, with no clear D. Germline lookup yields CDR1 SGHRS and CDR2 YFSETQ. Trimming removed 0 bases at V and 1 base at J, with 4 bases between. There are 13 residues in the CDR3. The CDR3 protein is CASSLDGNYGYTF. The CDR3 DNA reads as TGCGCCAGCAGCTTGGACGGTAACTATGGCTACACCTTC.

The J gene is TRBJ2-7, the V gene TRBV25-1, with 14 bases identical to TRBD2. The CDR3 spans 15 residues. The V and J ends lost 4 bases and 7 bases, in that order; junction bases with no gene match: 6. From germline, CDR1 is MGHDK and CDR2 SYGVNS. CDR3 sequence reads: CASSAPGTSGSEQYF. CDR3 DNA sequence: TGTGCCAGCAGTGCCCCCGGGACTAGCGGGAGTGAGCAGTACTTC.

The chain recombines TRBV7-1 with TRBJ2-7; TRBD2 aligns across 7 bases. TRBV7-1 is an open reading frame, and its role is uncertain. The CDR3 is made up of 17 amino acids. The V gene end was trimmed by 5 bases and the J gene end by 2 bases; junction bases not matched to a gene: 15. CDR3 sequence reads: CASSPPLDSGRTYEQYF. CDR3 coding DNA: TGTGCCAGCAGCCCGCCCCTAGATAGCGGGCGGACCTACGAGCAGTACTTC.

The rearrangement joins TRBV5-4 to TRBJ2-3, with 7 bases identical to TRBD1. The CDR3 spans 15 residues. Germline trimming cut 3 bases from V and 8 bases from J; bases unmatched to any gene: 12. Germline lookup yields CDR1 SGHNT and CDR2 YYREEE (reference sequence). For the CDR3, the DNA is TGTGCCAGCAGCTGGACAGGTGCGGACTCCGGTACGCAGTATTTT. Translated: CASSWTGADSGTQYF.

Only a few counts were recorded for this clone. J is TRBJ2-2 and V is TRBV4-3; D is unresolved. This CDR3 spans 16 amino acids. Trimming removed 0 bases from V and 5 bases from J, with 13 bases in between. Germline lookup yields CDR1 LGHNA and CDR2 YSLEER. The CDR3 bases are TGCGCCAGCAGCCAAGAGTTCCGGGTCCGGACCGGGGAGCTGTTTTTT. This translates into CASSQEFRVRTGELFF.

This rearrangement joins TRBV7-9 to TRBJ1-2; D uncertain. Germline V gives CDR1 SEHNR, CDR2 FQNEAQ (reference sequence). The CDR3 extends over 15 amino acids. V was clipped by 5 bases and J by 8 bases, with 21 bases between them. The CDR3 region is CASSPRIPGALGYTF. CDR3 DNA: TGTGCCAGCAGCCCGAGGATCCCTGGAGCCTTGGGCTACACCTTC.